Listed here is a single TCR beta chain. Its antigen is unknown. One end of the junction varies from germline; a read error may be responsible. The data were obtained in a study of T cell clones after liver transplantation. Study details: Samples came from ITN030ST, which attempted immunosuppression withdrawal within 2 years of liver transplantation.

Whole-study results and caveats: Graft donor-reactive T cells possibly entered the graft instead of undergoing deletion. Conclusions were preliminary, with small, heterogeneous patient groups.

The germline V gene encodes CDR1 SGHAT and CDR2 FQDESV (reference sequence). The CDR3 spans 14 residues. Measured with immunoSEQ multiplex PCR; TCRdb has only the in-frame clones, and not every one. The sample carries 65,000 to 70,000 clones, approximately 92% recorded once. Sorting of unstimulated PBMCs yielded separate CD3+CD4+ and CD3+CD8+ fractions. The material was CD4+ T cells from blood, obtained approximately 26 months after liver transplant. The rearrangement links TRBV11-1 to TRBJ2-1, with TRBD2 as a possible D gene (5 bases). The receptor's source is a human patient who received a liver transplant. A share of the T cells may be of graft donor origin. The CDR3: CASSLAGAYTEQFF. For the CDR3, the DNA is TGTGCCAGCAGCTTAGCGGGAGCCTACACTGAGCAGTTCTTC.